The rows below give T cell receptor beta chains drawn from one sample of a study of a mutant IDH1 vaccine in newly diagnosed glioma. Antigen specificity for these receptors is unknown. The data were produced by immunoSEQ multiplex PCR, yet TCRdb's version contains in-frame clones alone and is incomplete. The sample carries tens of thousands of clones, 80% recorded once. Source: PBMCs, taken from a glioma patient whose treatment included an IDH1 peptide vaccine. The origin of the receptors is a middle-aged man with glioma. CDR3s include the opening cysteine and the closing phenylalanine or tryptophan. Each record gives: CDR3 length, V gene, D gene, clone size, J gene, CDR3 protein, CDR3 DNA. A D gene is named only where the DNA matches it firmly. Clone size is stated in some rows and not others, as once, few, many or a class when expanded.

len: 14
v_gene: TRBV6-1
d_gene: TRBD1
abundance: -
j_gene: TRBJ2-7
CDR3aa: CASLIRQGYYEQYF
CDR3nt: TGTGCCAGCTTAATCCGACAGGGGTACTACGAGCAGTACTTC

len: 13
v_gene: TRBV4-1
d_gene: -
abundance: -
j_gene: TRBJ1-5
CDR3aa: CASSQDMRQPQHF
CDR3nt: TGCGCCAGCAGCCAAGATATGAGACAGCCCCAGCATTTT

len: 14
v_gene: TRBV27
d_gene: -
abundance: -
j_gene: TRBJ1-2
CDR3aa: CASSLFPQTYGYTF
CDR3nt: TGTGCCAGCAGTTTATTTCCGCAAACTTATGGCTACACCTTC

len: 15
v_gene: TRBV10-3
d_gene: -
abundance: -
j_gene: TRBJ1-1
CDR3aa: CAIRSPGDLNTEAFF
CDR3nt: TGTGCCATCAGATCTCCGGGAGACCTTAACACTGAAGCTTTCTTT

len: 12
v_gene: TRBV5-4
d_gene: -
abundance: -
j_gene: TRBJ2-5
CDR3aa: CASSLGQETQYF
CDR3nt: TGTGCCAGCAGCTTGGGGCAAGAGACCCAGTACTTC

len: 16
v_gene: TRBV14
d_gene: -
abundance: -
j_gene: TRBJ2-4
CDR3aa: CASSPGRYLAKNIQYF
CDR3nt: TGTGCCAGCAGCCCGGGGCGGTATCTAGCCAAAAACATTCAGTACTTC

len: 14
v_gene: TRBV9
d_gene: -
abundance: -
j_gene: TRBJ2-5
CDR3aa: CASSVAGLQETQYF
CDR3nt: TGTGCCAGCAGCGTAGCGGGGCTGCAAGAGACCCAGTACTTC

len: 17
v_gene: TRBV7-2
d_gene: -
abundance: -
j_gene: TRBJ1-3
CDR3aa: CASSSANTDGGRNTIYF
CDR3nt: TGTGCCAGCAGCTCGGCTAATACGGACGGGGGCCGAAACACCATATATTTT

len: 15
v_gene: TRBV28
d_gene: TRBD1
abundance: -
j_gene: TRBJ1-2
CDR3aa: CASSFGQGRAYGYTF
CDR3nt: TGTGCCAGCAGTTTTGGACAGGGAAGGGCCTATGGCTACACCTTC

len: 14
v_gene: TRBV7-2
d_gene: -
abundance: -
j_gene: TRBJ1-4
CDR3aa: CASRQGGRDEKLFF
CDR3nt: TGTGCCAGCAGACAGGGAGGGCGGGATGAAAAACTGTTTTTT

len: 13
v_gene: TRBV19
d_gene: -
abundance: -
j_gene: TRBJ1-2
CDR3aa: CASSISAEIGYTF
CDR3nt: TGTGCCAGTAGTATCTCGGCAGAAATAGGCTACACCTTC

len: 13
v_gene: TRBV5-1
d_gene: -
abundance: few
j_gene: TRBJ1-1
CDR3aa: CASSFLQNTEAFF
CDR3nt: TGCGCCAGCAGCTTCTTACAGAACACTGAAGCTTTCTTT

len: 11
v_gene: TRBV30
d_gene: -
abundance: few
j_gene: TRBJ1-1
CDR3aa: CAWSSQIEAFF
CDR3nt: TGTGCCTGGAGTAGCCAGATTGAAGCTTTCTTT

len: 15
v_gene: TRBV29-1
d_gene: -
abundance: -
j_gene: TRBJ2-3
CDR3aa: CSVRERSHSGNTQYF
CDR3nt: TGCAGCGTACGAGAAAGGAGTCACTCAGGGAATACGCAGTATTTT

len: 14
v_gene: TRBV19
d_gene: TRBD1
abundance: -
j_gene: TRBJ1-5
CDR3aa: CASSMGQINQPQHF
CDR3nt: TGTGCCAGTAGTATGGGACAGATTAATCAGCCCCAGCATTTT

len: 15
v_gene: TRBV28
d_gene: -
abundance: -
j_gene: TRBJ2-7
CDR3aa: CASKLGGASAYEQYF
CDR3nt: TGTGCCAGCAAACTAGGGGGGGCGTCGGCCTACGAGCAGTACTTC

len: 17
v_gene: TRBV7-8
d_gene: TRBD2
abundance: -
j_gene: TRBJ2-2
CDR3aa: CASSLGLAGVNTGELFF
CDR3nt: TGTGCCAGCAGCTTAGGATTAGCGGGGGTAAACACCGGGGAGCTGTTTTTT

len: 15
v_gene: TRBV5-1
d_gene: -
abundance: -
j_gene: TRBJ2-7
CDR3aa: CASSLSLQTPYEQYF
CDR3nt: TGCGCCAGCAGCTTGTCGCTACAGACCCCCTACGAGCAGTACTTC

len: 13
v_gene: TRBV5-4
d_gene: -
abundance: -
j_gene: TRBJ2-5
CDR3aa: CASSGRSEETQYF
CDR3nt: TGTGCCAGCAGCGGGCGGTCGGAAGAGACCCAGTACTTC

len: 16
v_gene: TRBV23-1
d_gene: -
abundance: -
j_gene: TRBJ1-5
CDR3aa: CASSQQGYLTNQPQHF
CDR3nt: TGCGCCAGCAGTCAACAGGGTTATTTAACCAATCAGCCCCAGCATTTT

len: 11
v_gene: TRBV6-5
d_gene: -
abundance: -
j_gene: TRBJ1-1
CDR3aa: CASNSNTEAFF
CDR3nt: TGTGCCAGCAACTCGAACACTGAAGCTTTCTTT

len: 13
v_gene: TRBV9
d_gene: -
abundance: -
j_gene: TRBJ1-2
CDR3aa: CASSPSGVEGYTF
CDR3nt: TGTGCCAGCAGCCCTAGCGGGGTGGAAGGCTACACCTTC

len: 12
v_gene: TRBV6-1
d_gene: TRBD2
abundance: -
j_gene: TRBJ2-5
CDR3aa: CASGGLAETQYF
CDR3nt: TGTGCCAGCGGAGGACTAGCAGAGACCCAGTACTTC

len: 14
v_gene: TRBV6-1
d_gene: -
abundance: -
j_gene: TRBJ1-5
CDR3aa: CASSETAPYQPQHF
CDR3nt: TGTGCCAGCAGTGAAACCGCCCCATATCAGCCCCAGCATTTT

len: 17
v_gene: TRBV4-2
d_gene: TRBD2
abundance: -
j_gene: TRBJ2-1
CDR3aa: CASSPGLAGGKGREQFF
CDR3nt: TGTGCCAGCAGCCCGGGACTAGCGGGAGGGAAAGGTAGGGAGCAGTTCTTC

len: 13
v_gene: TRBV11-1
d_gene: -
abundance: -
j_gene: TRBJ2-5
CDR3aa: CASSSGAVETQYF
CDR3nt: TGTGCCAGCAGCTCGGGGGCTGTTGAGACCCAGTACTTC

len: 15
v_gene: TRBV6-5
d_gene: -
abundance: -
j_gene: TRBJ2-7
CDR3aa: CASSYSRAANSEQYF
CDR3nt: TGTGCCAGCAGTTACTCTCGGGCGGCTAACTCCGAGCAGTACTTC

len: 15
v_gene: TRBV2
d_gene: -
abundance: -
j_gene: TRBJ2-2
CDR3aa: CASSVEGRGTGELFF
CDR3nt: TGTGCCAGCAGTGTAGAGGGGCGCGGCACCGGGGAGCTGTTTTTT

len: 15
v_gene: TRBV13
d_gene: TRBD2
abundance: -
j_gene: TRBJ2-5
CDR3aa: CASSLGERGQETQYF
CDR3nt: TGTGCCAGCAGCTTAGGGGAGCGGGGCCAAGAGACCCAGTACTTC

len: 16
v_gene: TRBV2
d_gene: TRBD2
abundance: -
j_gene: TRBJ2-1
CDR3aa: CASSETTTSGNNEQFF
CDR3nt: TGTGCCAGCAGTGAAACAACAACTAGCGGGAACAATGAGCAGTTCTTC

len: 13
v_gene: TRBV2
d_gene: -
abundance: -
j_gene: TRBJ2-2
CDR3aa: CASKSPTAGELFF
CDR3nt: TGTGCCAGCAAAAGCCCGACGGCCGGGGAGCTGTTTTTT

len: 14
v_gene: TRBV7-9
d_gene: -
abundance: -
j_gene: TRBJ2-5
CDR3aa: CASSHGTGKETQYF
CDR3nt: TGTGCCAGCAGCCACGGTACAGGGAAAGAGACCCAGTACTTC

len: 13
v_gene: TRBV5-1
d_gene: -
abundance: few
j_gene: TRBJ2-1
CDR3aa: CASSTSSYNEQFF
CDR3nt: TGCGCCAGCAGCACTAGCTCCTACAATGAGCAGTTCTTC

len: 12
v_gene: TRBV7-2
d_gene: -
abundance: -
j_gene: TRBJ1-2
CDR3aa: CASSSAGYGYTF
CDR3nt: TGTGCCAGCAGTTCCGCTGGTTATGGCTACACCTTC

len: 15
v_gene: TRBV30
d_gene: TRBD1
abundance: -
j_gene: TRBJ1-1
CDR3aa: CAWSVVRGPGTEAFF
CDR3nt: TGTGCCTGGAGTGTCGTTAGGGGGCCTGGAACTGAAGCTTTCTTT

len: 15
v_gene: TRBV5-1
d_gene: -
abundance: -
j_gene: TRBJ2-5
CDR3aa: CASSLLSGAQETQYF
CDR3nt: TGCGCCAGCAGCTTGTTGTCAGGGGCTCAAGAGACCCAGTACTTC

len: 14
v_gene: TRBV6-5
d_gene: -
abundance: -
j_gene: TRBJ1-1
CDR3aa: CASSERRLNTEAFF
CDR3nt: TGTGCCAGCAGTGAAAGACGGTTGAACACTGAAGCTTTCTTT

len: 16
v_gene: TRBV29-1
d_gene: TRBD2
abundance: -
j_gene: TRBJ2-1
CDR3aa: CSVEWLAGGPYNEQFF
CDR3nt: TGCAGCGTTGAGTGGTTAGCGGGAGGCCCCTACAATGAGCAGTTCTTC

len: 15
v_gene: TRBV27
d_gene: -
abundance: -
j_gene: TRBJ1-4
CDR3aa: CASSSSGPINEKLFF
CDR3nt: TGTGCCAGCAGCTCTTCCGGGCCCATTAATGAAAAACTGTTTTTT

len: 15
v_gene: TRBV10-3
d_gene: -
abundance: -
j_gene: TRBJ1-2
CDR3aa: CAITPDGSFNYGYTF
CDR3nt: TGTGCCATCACTCCCGATGGGAGTTTTAACTATGGCTACACCTTC

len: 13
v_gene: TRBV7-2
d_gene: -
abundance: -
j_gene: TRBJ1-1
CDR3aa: CASSLFGNTEAFF
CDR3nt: TGTGCCAGCAGCTTATTTGGGAACACTGAAGCTTTCTTT

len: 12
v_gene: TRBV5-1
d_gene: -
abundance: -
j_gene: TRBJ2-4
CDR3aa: CASSTNKNIQYF
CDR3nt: TGCGCCAGCAGCACCAACAAAAACATTCAGTACTTC

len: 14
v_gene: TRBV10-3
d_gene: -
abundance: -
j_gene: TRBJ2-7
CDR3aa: CAISGGQGSDEQYF
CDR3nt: TGTGCCATCAGTGGAGGGCAGGGTAGCGACGAGCAGTACTTC

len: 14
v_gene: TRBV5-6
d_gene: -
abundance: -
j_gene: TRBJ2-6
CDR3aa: CASSLISGANVLTF
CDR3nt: TGTGCCAGCAGCTTAATTTCTGGGGCCAACGTCCTGACTTTC

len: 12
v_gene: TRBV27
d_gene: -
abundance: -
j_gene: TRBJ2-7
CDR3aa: CASSIQGYEQYF
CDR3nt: TGTGCCAGCAGTATACAGGGCTACGAGCAGTACTTC

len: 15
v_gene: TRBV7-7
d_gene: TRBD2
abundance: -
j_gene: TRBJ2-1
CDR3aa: CASSEVAGTWNEQFF
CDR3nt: TGTGCCAGCAGCGAAGTAGCGGGGACATGGAATGAGCAGTTCTTC

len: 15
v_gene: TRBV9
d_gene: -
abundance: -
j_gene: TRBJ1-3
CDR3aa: CASSPGRISGNTIYF
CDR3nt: TGTGCCAGCAGCCCAGGACGGATCTCTGGAAACACCATATATTTT

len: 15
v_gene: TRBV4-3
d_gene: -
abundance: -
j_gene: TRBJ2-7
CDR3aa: CASSQESGSSYEQYF
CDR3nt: TGCGCCAGCAGCCAAGAATCGGGGAGCTCCTACGAGCAGTACTTC

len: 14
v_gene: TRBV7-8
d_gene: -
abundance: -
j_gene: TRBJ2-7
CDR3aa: CASSLQRSSYEQYF
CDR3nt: TGTGCCAGCAGCTTACAGCGGAGCTCCTACGAGCAGTACTTC

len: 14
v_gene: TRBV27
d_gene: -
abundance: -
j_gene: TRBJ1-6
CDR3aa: CASSLAGNNSPLHF
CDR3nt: TGTGCCAGCAGTTTAGCTGGGAATAATTCACCCCTCCACTTT

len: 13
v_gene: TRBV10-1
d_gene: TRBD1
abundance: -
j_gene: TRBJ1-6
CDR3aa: CASSQGAKAPLHF
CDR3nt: TGCGCCAGCAGTCAGGGGGCGAAGGCACCCCTCCACTTT

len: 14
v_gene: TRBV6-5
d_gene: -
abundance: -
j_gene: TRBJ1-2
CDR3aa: CASSFGGGGYGYTF
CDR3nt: TGTGCCAGCAGTTTCGGGGGCGGTGGGTATGGCTACACCTTC

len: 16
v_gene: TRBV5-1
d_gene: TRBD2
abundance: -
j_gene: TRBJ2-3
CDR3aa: CASSLSSGGRTDTQYF
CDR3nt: TGCGCCAGCAGCTTATCTAGCGGGGGTAGGACAGATACGCAGTATTTT

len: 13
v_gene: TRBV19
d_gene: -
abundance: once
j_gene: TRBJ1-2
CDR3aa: CASSIWPTYGYTF
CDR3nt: TGTGCCAGTAGTATATGGCCAACCTATGGCTACACCTTC